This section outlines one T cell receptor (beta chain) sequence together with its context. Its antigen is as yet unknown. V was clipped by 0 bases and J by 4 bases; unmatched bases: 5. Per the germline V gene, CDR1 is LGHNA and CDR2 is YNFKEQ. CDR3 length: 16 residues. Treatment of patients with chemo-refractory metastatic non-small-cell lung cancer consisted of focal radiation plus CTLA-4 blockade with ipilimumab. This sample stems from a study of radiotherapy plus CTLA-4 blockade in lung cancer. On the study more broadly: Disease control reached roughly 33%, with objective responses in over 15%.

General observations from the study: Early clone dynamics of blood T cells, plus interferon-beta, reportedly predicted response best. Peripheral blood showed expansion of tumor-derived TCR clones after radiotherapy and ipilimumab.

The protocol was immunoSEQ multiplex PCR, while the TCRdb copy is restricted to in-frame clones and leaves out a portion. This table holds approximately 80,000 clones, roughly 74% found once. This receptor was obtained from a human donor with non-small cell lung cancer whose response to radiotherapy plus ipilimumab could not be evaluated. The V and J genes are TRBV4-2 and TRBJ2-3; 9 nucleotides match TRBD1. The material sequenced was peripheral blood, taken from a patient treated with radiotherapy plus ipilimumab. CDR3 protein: CASSQEGQGEADTQYF. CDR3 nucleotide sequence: TGTGCCAGCAGCCAAGAGGGACAGGGTGAAGCAGATACGCAGTATTTT.